A selection of T cell receptor beta chains follows, all from one sample in a study of control samples from healthy donors and cancer patients. The data were produced by immunoSEQ multiplex PCR, yet TCRdb's version contains in-frame clones alone and is incomplete. The table shows roughly 100,000 clones, with roughly 92% occurring only once. The sample consisted of blood. These receptors were taken from a woman aged 25-40 years in good health. Both conserved end residues are part of each CDR3. The D gene is left open where the match is weak. Some rows have no size entry. The others give once, few or many, or a class for an expanded clone.

>NA|NA|TRBV5-4|TRBJ1-3
TGTGCCAGCAGCTTCGGGGGTCCTTACTCTGGAAACACCATATATTTT
CASSFGGPYSGNTIYF
>TRBD1|NA|TRBV7-7|TRBJ2-5
TGTGCCAGCAGCGCCCGGACAGGGCTTACACAAGAGACCCAGTACTTC
CASSARTGLTQETQYF
>NA|NA|TRBV15|TRBJ2-3
TGTGCCACCAGCCCAGCTAGTACGCAGTATTTT
CATSPASTQYF
>TRBD1|NA|TRBV5-6|TRBJ2-7
TGTGCCAGCAGCTTGCCGGGACAGGGTATTCCCTACGAGCAGTACTTC
CASSLPGQGIPYEQYF
>NA|NA|TRBV9|TRBJ1-2
TGTGCCAGCAGCGTACCGGGGAGCGGCTATGGCTACACCTTC
CASSVPGSGYGYTF
>NA|NA|TRBV4-1|TRBJ1-2
TGCGCCAGCAGCCAACCCGGATTTGGCTATGGCTACACCTTC
CASSQPGFGYGYTF
>NA|NA|TRBV9|TRBJ2-5
TGTGCCAGCAGTTGGGCAGATCAAGAGACCCAGTACTTC
CASSWADQETQYF
>NA|NA|TRBV5-1|TRBJ2-1
TGCGCCAGCAGCTCGGGACATGCCAATGAGCAGTTCTTC
CASSSGHANEQFF
>NA|NA|TRBV5-8|TRBJ1-2
TGTGCCAGCAGCCCCGACAGGAACTATGGCTACACCTTC
CASSPDRNYGYTF
>NA|few|TRBV3-1/TRBV3-2|TRBJ1-5
TGTGCCAGCAGCCGCGGTGACAATCAGCCCCAGCATTTT
CASSRGDNQPQHF
>NA|NA|TRBV5-5|TRBJ1-2
TGTGCCAGCAGCGGGCTGAATGGAAACTATGGCTACACCTTC
CASSGLNGNYGYTF
>TRBD2|NA|TRBV18|TRBJ2-2
TGTGCCAGCTCACCCTGGACTAGCAGATCCACCGGGGAGCTGTTTTTT
CASSPWTSRSTGELFF
>NA|NA|TRBV5-4|TRBJ2-1
TGTGCCAGCCTGGGGCGGGGTACCCTCGATGAGCAGTTCTTC
CASLGRGTLDEQFF
>TRBD1|NA|TRBV28|TRBJ1-2
TGTGCCAGCAGATTCACAGGGGTCTATGGCTACACCTTC
CASRFTGVYGYTF
>TRBD1|NA|TRBV5-4|TRBJ1-1
TGTGCCAGCAGCCCGGGACAGGGGGCGTCCGACCTAGCCTTCTATGAAGCTTTCTTT
CASSPGQGASDLAFYEAFF
>NA|NA|TRBV24-1|TRBJ2-3
TGTGCCACCAGTGAACTTGGGGTCGGAGATACGCAGTATTTT
CATSELGVGDTQYF
>TRBD2|NA|TRBV2|TRBJ2-1
TGTGCCAGCAGTCCCGACCCTCTTCGGGGGGATCCCCTAAGAAATGAGCAGTTCTTC
CASSPDPLRGDPLRNEQFF
>NA|NA|TRBV18|TRBJ2-7
TGTGCCAGCTCATCTAGCAGGGAGCGCGAGCAGTACTTC
CASSSSREREQYF
>NA|few|TRBV19|TRBJ1-1
TGTGCCAGTAGGATAAACAGGCAGGGAGGGACTGAAGCTTTCTTT
CASRINRQGGTEAFF
>NA|NA|TRBV19|TRBJ2-5
TGTGCCAGTAGTATAGGGGGAGAGACCCAGTACTTC
CASSIGGETQYF
>TRBD2|NA|TRBV2|TRBJ2-5
TGTGCCAGCAGCCCGATGGGACTAGCAGGGGAGACCCAGTACTTC
CASSPMGLAGETQYF
>NA|once|TRBV2|TRBJ2-5
TGTGCCAGCAGCCGGGACCGACAAGAGACCCAGTACTTC
CASSRDRQETQYF
>NA|NA|TRBV5-4|TRBJ1-2
TGTGCCAGCAGCTTTGGAGGACAGTCTAACTATGGCTACACCTTC
CASSFGGQSNYGYTF
>TRBD1|NA|TRBV3-1/TRBV3-2|TRBJ1-3
TGTGCCAGCAGCACATCAACAGGGGGCTCTGGAAACACCATATATTTT
CASSTSTGGSGNTIYF